This T cell receptor beta chain was sequenced for a study of vaccination and CD4 T cells after COVID-19. The sample's treatment: roughly 10-day PBMC culture with coronavirus spike peptide pools or control peptides (ViraFEST assay). The unexposed donor gave CD4+ T cells before the COVID-19 pandemic (2011-2018). Sequencing of the DNA from cultured CD4+ T cells was carried out with the Oncomine TCR Beta short-read assay. Investigators obtained genomic DNA by extraction from cultured CD4+ T cells. TCRdb called the PCR reads again in MiXCR, with one record for every CDR3 protein. The sample holds about 10,000 distinct CDR3 sequences, 30% seen once. Points on this clonotype: Its target is not known.

The sequenced material came from CD4+ T cells from blood, cultured in vitro. The clonotype comes from a human donor in good health.

The CDR3 here is CASSVGTISPLHF. CDR3 bases: TGTGCCAGCAGTGTCGGGACGATTTCACCCCTCCACTTT. The genes are TRBV2 and TRBJ1-6; D may be TRBD1 (5 bases). The CDR3 has 13 residues. Trimming took 4 bases from V and 9 from J, leaving 10 bases between them. Germline-derived CDR1 and CDR2 are SNHLY and FYNNEI.